The sample holds a few counts of the clone carrying this TCR beta chain. The sample belongs to a study of regulatory T cells in long-lasting Graves disease. Sequencing libraries for TCR beta were prepared with iRepertoire HTBI primers and Arm-PCR of CDR3 regions. One entry per CDR3 protein results from TCRdb running MiXCR on the multiplex PCR reads. The sample holds 350,000 to 500,000 distinct CDR3 sequences, roughly a fifth seen once. Time point specified: persistent/refractory GD, antithyroid drugs over 5 years with positive TRAb. PBMC RNA served as the TCR library source. The V gene lost 10 bases and the J gene lost 2 bases, with 11 bases spanning the gap. This CDR3 region has 13 residues.

The origin of this receptor is a female donor with Graves disease. The chain combines TRBV12-3 or TRBV12-4 with TRBJ2-2; D not certain. The sequenced sample was peripheral blood mononuclear cells (PBMCs), obtained when the disease was refractory, from a patient treated with antithyroid drugs. In DNA form, the CDR3 reads TGTGCCACCCGTGGATCTAACACCGGGGAGCTGTTTTTT. Translation: CATRGSNTGELFF.